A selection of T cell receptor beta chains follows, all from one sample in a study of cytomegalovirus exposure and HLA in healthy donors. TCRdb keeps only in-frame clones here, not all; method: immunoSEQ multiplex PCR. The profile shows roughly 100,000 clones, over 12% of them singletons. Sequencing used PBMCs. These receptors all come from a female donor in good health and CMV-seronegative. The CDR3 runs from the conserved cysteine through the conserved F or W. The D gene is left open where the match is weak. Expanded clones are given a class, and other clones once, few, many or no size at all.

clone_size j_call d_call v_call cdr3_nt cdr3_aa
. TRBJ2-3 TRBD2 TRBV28 TGTGCCAGCAGTCCCACCGGAGTTAGCGGGAGAGGTAAAGATACGCAGTATTTT CASSPTGVSGRGKDTQYF
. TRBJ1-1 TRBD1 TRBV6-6 TGTGCCAGTATTAGACAGGGGGCATTTCTCGAAGCTTTCTTT CASIRQGAFLEAFF
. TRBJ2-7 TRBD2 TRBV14 TGTGCCAGCAGCAAGGGAGGGAGGGCCTACGAGCAGTACTTC CASSKGGRAYEQYF
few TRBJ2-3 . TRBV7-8 TGTGCCAGCAGCTTAGACCCGAGGGCAGATACGCAGTATTTT CASSLDPRADTQYF
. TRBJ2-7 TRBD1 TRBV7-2 TGTGCCAGCAGCCTCCGGCCAGGGGGCGATTACGAGCAGTACTTC CASSLRPGGDYEQYF
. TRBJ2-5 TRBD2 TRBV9 TGTGCCAGCAGCCGGCCGGCAGCGGGAGGGCCGTATCCAGAGACCCAGTACTTC CASSRPAAGGPYPETQYF
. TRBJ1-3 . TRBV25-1 TGTGCCAGCAGTCCCCAGGGGGGAAACACCATATATTTT CASSPQGGNTIYF
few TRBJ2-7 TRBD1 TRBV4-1 TGCGCCAGCAGCCAAGACCGTCCAGGGACAGGGGCTTACGAGCAGTACTTC CASSQDRPGTGAYEQYF
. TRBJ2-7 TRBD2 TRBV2 TGTGCCAGCAGTGAAGCGCTGCGGACTAGCGGGTCCTACGAGCAGTACTTC CASSEALRTSGSYEQYF
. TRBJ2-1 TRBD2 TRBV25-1 TGTGCCAGCAGGGGGACTAGCGGGAGGGAAAATGAGCAGTTCTTC CASRGTSGRENEQFF
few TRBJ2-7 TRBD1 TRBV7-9 TGTGCCAGCAGCTGGGACAGCCGCTTAGAGCAGTACTTC CASSWDSRLEQYF
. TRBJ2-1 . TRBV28 TGTGCCAGCAGAAAAAGCGGACGTGAGCAGTTCTTC CASRKSGREQFF
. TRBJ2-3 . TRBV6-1 TGTGCCAGCAGTGAAGGTTGGGCGGGGAGCCGCACAGATACGCAGTATTTT CASSEGWAGSRTDTQYF
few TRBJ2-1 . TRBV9 TGTGCCAGCAGCGCTAGGGGGTCCTACAATGAGCAGTTCTTC CASSARGSYNEQFF
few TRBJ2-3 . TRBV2 TGTGCCAGCAGTGAAGAAAGCGGGCCAAATACGCAGTATTTT CASSEESGPNTQYF
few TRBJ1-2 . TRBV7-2 TGTGCCAGCAGCCGAACAACAGCTCACCAGGGCGAACATGGCTACACCTTC CASSRTTAHQGEHGYTF